The clone carrying this TCR beta chain was recorded a few times. Its antigen is as yet unknown. The CDR3 loop spans 11 amino acids. V dropped 11 bases and J dropped 7; count of bases not matched to a gene: 4. Germline values: CDR1 MNHNY, CDR2 SVGAGI (reference sequence). This specimen belongs to a study of cytomegalovirus exposure and HLA in healthy donors. General study points: A further, later analysis showed that HLA-associated TCR beta chains (compared with equally common others) were more clonally expanded. The study found most TCR sequences rare, yet found some public TCRs in many donors. Follow-up analysis later connected one missense variant in DCLRE1C with trimming of TCR beta V- and J-genes. Serostatus for CMV was the only available immune exposure information.

Both 60 Vbeta primers and 13 Jbeta primers went into the PCR. Measured with immunoSEQ multiplex PCR; TCRdb has only the in-frame clones, and not every one. The table has around 120,000 clones, around two thirds seen once. This sequence joins TRBV6-6 and TRBJ2-1; 8 nucleotides agree with TRBD2. Sample: PBMCs. The receptor was isolated from a man aged 25 to 45 in good health and CMV-seropositive. CDR3 DNA: TGTGCCCTTCGGGAGGGGAATGAGCAGTTCTTC. This gives the protein CALREGNEQFF.